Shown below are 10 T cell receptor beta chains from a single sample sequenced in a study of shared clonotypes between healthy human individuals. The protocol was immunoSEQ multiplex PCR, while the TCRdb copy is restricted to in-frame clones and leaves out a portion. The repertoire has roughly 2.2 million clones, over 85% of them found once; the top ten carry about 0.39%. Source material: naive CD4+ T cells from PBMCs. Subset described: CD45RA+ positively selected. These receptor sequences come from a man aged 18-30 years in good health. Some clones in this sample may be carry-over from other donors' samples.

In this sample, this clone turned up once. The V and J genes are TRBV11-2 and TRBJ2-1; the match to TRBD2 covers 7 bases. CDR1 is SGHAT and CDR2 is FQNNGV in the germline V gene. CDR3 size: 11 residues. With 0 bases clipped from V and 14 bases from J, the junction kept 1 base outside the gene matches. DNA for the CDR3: TGTGCCAGCAGCTTAGAGGGAGGGAAGTTCTTC. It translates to CASSLEGGKFF.

The CDR3 region is CASNRGGKNYGYTF. DNA for the CDR3: TGTGCCAGCAATCGGGGAGGGAAAAACTATGGCTACACCTTC. V is TRBV28 and J is TRBJ1-2; D gene uncertain. This CDR3 has 14 amino acids. Looked up from germline, CDR1 is MDHEN and CDR2 is SYDVKM. Trimming shortened V by 7 bases and J by 2 bases, and 14 bases separated the two germline ends.

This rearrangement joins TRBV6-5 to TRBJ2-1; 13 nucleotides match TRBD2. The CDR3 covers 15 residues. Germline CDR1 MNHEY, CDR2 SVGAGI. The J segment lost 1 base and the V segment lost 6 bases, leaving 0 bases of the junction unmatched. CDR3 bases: TGTGCCAGCAGGGGACTAGCGGGATCCTACAATGAGCAGTTCTTC. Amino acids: CASRGLAGSYNEQFF.

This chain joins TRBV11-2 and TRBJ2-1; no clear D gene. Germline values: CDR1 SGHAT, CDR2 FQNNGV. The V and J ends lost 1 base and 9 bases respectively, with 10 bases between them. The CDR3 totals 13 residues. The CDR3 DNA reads TGTGCCAGCAGCTTAGTATTAGCAAGTGAGCAGTTCTTC. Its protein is CASSLVLASEQFF.

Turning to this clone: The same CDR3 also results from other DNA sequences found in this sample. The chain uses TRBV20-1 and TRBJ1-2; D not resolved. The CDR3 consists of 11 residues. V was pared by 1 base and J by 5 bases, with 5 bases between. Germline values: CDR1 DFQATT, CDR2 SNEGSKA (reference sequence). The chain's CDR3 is CSARVGYGYTF. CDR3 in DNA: TGCAGTGCTAGAGTAGGGTATGGCTACACCTTC.

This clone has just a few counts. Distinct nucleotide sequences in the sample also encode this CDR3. In DNA form, the CDR3 reads TGCGCCAGCAGCTTGGGACTAGCGAACACCGGGGAGCTGTTTTTT. Protein: CASSLGLANTGELFF. This chain links TRBV5-1 with TRBJ2-2; weak D call: TRBD2 (6 bases). Trimming took off 0 bases at V and 0 bases at J, with 6 bases between the two ends. Germline loops: CDR1 SGHRS, CDR2 YFSETQ. The CDR3 runs to 15 residues.

The CDR3 DNA reads as TGTGCCAGCAGCCAACGGGTATTGCGGGAGAGATGGGGCACAGATACGCAGTATTTT. As protein: CASSQRVLRERWGTDTQYF. This rearrangement joins TRBV7-9 to TRBJ2-3, with 7 bases aligning to TRBD2. The CDR3 is 19 amino acids. CDR1 and CDR2 from the germline V gene are SEHNR and FQNEAQ (reference sequence). The V gene end was trimmed by 5 bases and the J gene end by 1 base; junction bases not matched to a gene: 18.

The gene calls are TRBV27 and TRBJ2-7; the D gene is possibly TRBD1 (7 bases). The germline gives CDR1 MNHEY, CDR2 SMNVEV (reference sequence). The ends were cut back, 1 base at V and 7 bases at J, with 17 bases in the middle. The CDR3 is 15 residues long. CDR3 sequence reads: CASSLYTQGGVEQYF. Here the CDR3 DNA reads TGTGCCAGCAGTTTATATACGCAGGGGGGCGTGGAGCAGTACTTC.

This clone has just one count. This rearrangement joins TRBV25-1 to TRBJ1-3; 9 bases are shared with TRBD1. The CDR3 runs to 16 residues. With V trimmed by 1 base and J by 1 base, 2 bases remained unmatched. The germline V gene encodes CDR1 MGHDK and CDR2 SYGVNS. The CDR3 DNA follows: TGTGCCAGCAGTGAATTGGGACAGGGATCTGGAAACACCATATATTTT. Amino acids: CASSELGQGSGNTIYF.

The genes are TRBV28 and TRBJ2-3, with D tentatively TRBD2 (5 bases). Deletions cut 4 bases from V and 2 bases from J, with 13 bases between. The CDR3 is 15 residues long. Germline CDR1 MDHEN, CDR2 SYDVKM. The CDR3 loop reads CASSSTTGSTDTQYF. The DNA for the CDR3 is TGTGCCAGCAGTTCCACGACGGGGTCCACAGATACGCAGTATTTT.